Listed below are T cell receptor beta chains from one sample, sequenced in a study of shared clonotypes between healthy human individuals. Clones were read by immunoSEQ multiplex PCR, and TCRdb kept only the in-frame ones, dropping some. The repertoire has 1.5 million to 2.5 million clones, roughly 95% of them found once; the top ten carry 0.95% to 1.5%. The sample comprised naive CD8+ T cells sorted from blood. All receptors derive from a man between 18 and 29 years old in good health. CDR3s leave out the opening cysteine and the closing phenylalanine or tryptophan. Each record gives: CDR3 protein, J gene, V gene.

ASSVWDTPYEQY | TRBJ2-7 | TRBV5-5
ASSVLAGSYNEQF | TRBJ2-1 | TRBV25-1
ASMLAGSDNEQF | TRBJ2-1 | TRBV28
ASSQSVTITYEQY | TRBJ2-7 | TRBV4-1
ASSHWTATNEKLF | TRBJ1-4 | TRBV16
ASSPRSNTYNEQF | TRBJ2-1 | TRBV7-9
ASSFDSSSSYEQY | TRBJ2-7 | TRBV11-2
ASRGRRRETQY | TRBJ2-5 | TRBV28
ASRDGLNSGNTIY | TRBJ1-3 | TRBV14
ASSQETPLLAGVKNIQY | TRBJ2-4 | TRBV4-1
ASSPGQGEYEQY | TRBJ2-7 | TRBV6-5
ASSLGGSSYEQY | TRBJ2-7 | TRBV5-6
ASSGSQETQY | TRBJ2-5 | TRBV4-1
ASSPSGLSSYEQY | TRBJ2-7 | TRBV4-3
ASSFSAGPYEQY | TRBJ2-7 | TRBV5-1
ASSHFGDPNQPQH | TRBJ1-5 | TRBV4-1
ASSYSQGTGPYEQY | TRBJ2-7 | TRBV6-6
ASSVDGRITEAF | TRBJ1-1 | TRBV9
SVVGTGYEQY | TRBJ2-7 | TRBV29-1
ASSVEVGPTYEQY | TRBJ2-7 | TRBV9
ASSWGEGLLYGYT | TRBJ1-2 | TRBV6-5
ASSYYLGLNTGELF | TRBJ2-2 | TRBV6-5
SVRQPSNYGYT | TRBJ1-2 | TRBV29-1
ASSLPAGGEAF | TRBJ1-1 | TRBV27
ASSPGGGQPQH | TRBJ1-5 | TRBV6-5
ASSLVDQPQH | TRBJ1-5 | TRBV2
ASSLSPVNYGNEQF | TRBJ2-1 | TRBV4-1
ASRYREGSYNEQF | TRBJ2-1 | TRBV6-5
ASSLVGEGVNEKLF | TRBJ1-4 | TRBV28
ASSQNSPLH | TRBJ1-6 | TRBV13
AISGEGPYNEQF | TRBJ2-1 | TRBV10-3
ASSMRMEETQY | TRBJ2-5 | TRBV4-3
ASSPVAYNEQF | TRBJ2-1 | TRBV27
ASSFYRNTEAF | TRBJ1-1 | TRBV28
ASSQDQGDEQF | TRBJ2-1 | TRBV4-3
ASSYSKQDLY | TRBJ2-5 | TRBV6-5
ASGNSGSYEQY | TRBJ2-7 | TRBV7-6
ATSSPLLAGGERATGELF | TRBJ2-2 | TRBV15
ASSLYDSLQYEQY | TRBJ2-7 | TRBV5-4
ASSLRQQMGETQY | TRBJ2-5 | TRBV13
AWTPTGAGELF | TRBJ2-2 | TRBV30
ASSREGGQFYNEQF | TRBJ2-1 | TRBV7-8
ASSDQWGYEQY | TRBJ2-7 | TRBV5-4
ASSRRVENTEAF | TRBJ1-1 | TRBV4-1
ASVGGDRVNEQF | TRBJ2-1 | TRBV27
AWFQFSGNTIY | TRBJ1-3 | TRBV30
ASSLSYEGRETQY | TRBJ2-5 | TRBV11-2
ASSFGEGQPQH | TRBJ1-5 | TRBV27
ASSQDGGSYNEQF | TRBJ2-1 | TRBV7-3
ASSLESPGTVNEKLF | TRBJ1-4 | TRBV7-9
ASSEIGDEQY | TRBJ2-7 | TRBV2
ASSSGDRGQEEQY | TRBJ2-7 | TRBV13
ASSLGFSANYGYT | TRBJ1-2 | TRBV27